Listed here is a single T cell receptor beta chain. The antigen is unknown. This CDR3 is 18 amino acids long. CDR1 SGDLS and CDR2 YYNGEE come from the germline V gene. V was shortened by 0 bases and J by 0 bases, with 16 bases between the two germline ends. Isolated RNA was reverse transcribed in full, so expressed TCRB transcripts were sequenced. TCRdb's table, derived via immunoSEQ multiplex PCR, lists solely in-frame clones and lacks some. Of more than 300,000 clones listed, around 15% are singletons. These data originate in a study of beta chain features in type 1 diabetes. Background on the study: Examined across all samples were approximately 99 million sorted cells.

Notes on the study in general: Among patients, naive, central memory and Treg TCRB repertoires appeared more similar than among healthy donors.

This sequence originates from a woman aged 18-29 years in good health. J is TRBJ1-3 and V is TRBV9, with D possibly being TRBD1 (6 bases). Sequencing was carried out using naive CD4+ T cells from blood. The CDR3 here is CASSVDPDRTSSGNTIYF. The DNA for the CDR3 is TGTGCCAGCAGCGTAGACCCGGACAGAACGAGCTCTGGAAACACCATATATTTT.